The T cell receptor beta chain described here comes from a study of blood T cell repertoires in COVID-19. Repertoires were generated with immunoSEQ multiplex PCR, while TCRdb's copy carries only in-frame clones and drops some. This sample has 240,000 or so clones, with 70% to 85% found just once. V dropped 5 bases and J dropped 0 bases, with 16 bases sitting between them. The CDR3 consists of 16 residues. Germline V gene data show CDR1 as SGHAT and CDR2 as FQNNGV. The sequence came from a woman aged 80 or older with acute or convalescent COVID-19. V gene TRBV11-2 combines with J gene TRBJ1-2, with D perhaps matching TRBD1 (6 bases). The sample comprised peripheral blood. The CDR3 spells CASSPSHRDTNYGYTF. For the CDR3, the DNA is TGTGCCAGCAGCCCTAGTCACCGGGACACTAACTATGGCTACACCTTC.